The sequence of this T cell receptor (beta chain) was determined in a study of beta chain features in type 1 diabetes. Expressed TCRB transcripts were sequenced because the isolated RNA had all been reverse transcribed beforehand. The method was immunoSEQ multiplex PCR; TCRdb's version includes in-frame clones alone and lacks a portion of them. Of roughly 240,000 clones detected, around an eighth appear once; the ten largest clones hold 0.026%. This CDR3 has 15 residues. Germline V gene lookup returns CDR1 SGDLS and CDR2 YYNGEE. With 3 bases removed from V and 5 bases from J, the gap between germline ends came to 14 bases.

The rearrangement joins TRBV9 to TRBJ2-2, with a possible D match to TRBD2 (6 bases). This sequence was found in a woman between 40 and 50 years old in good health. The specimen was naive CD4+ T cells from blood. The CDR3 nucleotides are TGTGCCAGCAGCGCCGGGACTTCCGCTACCGGGGAGCTGTTTTTT. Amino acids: CASSAGTSATGELFF.